What follows describes a single T cell receptor (beta chain). The antigen is not known. Trimming shortened V by 5 bases and J by 7 bases, and 21 bases separated the two germline ends. CDR1 SGHTA and CDR2 FQGNSA come from the germline V gene. The CDR3 length is 15 residues. The data derive from a study of cytomegalovirus exposure and HLA in healthy donors. In the PCR, 60 Vbeta and 13 Jbeta primers were used. In the original workflow: In a later analysis, of 79 million or so unique beta chains, roughly 9.9 million appeared in at least two donors. Sequencing used immunoSEQ multiplex PCR; TCRdb keeps in-frame clones, though not all of them. V and J calls and clone size follow that table, whereas D and trimming were derived from the DNA. The repertoire holds about 180,000 clones, with around 80% as singletons. General study points: A reported reduction in N-insertions relative to the roughly 640-donor mean was seen in an Asian-associated ancestry cluster in a later analysis. TCR beta sequences reportedly predicted most subjects' HLA-A and HLA-B alleles accurately. Investigators reported approximately 170 TCR beta chains as tied to cytomegalovirus.

The V call is TRBV7-2, the J call TRBJ2-7; perhaps TRBD1 as D (6 bases). The sequenced sample consisted of PBMCs. This clonotype originated in a middle-aged man in good health and CMV-seronegative. CDR3 loop: CASSQDSSHRLEQYF. CDR3 nucleotides: TGTGCCAGCAGCCAGGACAGTAGCCACCGCTTAGAGCAGTACTTC.